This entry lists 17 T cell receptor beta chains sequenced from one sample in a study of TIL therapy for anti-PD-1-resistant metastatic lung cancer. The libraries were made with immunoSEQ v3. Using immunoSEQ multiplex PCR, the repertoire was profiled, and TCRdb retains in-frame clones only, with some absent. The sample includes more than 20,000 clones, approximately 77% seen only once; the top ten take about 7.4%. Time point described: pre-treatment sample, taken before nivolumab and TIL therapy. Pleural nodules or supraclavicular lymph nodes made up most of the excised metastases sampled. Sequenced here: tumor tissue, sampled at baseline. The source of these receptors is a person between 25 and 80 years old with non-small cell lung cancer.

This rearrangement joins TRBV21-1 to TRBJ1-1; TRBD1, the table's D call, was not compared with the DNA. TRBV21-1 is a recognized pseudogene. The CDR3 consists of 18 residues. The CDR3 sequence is CASSSPDRAREMNTEAFF. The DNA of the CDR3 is TGTGCCAGCAGCAGTCCGGACAGGGCGCGGGAAATGAACACTGAAGCTTTCTTT.

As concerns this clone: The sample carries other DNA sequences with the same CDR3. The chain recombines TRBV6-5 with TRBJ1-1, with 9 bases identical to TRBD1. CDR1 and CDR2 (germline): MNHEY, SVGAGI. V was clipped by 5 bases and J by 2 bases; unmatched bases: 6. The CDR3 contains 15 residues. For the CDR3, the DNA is TGTGCCAGCAGTAGGAGACAGGGGGGAAACACTGAAGCTTTCTTT. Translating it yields CASSRRQGGNTEAFF.

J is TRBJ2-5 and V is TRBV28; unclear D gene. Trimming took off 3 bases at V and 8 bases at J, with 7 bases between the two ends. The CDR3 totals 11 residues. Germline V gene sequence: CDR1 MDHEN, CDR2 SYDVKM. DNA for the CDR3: TGTGCCAGCAGTTTTTGGTCCACCCAGTACTTC. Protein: CASSFWSTQYF.

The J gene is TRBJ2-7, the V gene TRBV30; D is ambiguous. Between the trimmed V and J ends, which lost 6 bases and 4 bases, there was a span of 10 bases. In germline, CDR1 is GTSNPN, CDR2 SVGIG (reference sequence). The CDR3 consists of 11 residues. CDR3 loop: CACQLLYEQYF. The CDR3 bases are TGTGCCTGCCAACTTTTATACGAGCAGTACTTC.

The DNA for the CDR3 is TGTGCCAGATTTGAGGGGGGTTATAGCAATCAGCCCCAGCATTTT. Translation gives CARFEGGYSNQPQHF. This chain uses TRBV21-1 with TRBJ1-5. TRBV21-1 represents a pseudogene. The CDR3 consists of 15 residues.

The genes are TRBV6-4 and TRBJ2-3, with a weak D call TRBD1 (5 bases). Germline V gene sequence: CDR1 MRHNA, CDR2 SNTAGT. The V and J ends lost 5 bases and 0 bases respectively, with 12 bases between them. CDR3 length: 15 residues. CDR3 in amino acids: CASSIQESSTDTQYF. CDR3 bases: TGTGCCAGCAGTATACAGGAGTCTAGCACAGATACGCAGTATTTT.

DNA for the CDR3: TGTGCCAGCAGTTCCTGGGTGCCCCGGGGCGTGAGCTATGGCTACACCTTC. Translating it yields CASSSWVPRGVSYGYTF. V is TRBV27 and J is TRBJ1-2, with D perhaps TRBD1 (5 bases). The CDR3 has 17 residues. Looked up from germline, CDR1 is MNHEY and CDR2 is SMNVEV (reference sequence). Trimming removed 4 bases at V and 4 bases at J, with 22 bases between.

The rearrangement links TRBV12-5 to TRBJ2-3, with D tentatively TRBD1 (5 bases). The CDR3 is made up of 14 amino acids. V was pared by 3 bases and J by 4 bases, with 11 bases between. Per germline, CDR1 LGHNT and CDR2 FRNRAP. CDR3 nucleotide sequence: TGTGCTAGTGGTTTAGACTTAGGGGCAGATACGCAGTATTTT. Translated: CASGLDLGADTQYF.

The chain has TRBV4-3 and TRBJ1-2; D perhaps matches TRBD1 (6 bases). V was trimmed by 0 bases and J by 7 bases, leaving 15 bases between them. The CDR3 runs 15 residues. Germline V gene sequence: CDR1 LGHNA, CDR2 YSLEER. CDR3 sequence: CASSQDGGGATGYTF. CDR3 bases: TGCGCCAGCAGCCAAGATGGGGGGGGCGCGACTGGCTACACCTTC.

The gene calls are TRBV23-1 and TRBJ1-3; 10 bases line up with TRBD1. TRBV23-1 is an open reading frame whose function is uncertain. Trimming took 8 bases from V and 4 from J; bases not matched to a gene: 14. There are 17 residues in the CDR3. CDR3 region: CASWRDRGLGSGNTIYF. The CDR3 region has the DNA TGCGCCAGCTGGCGGGACAGGGGTTTGGGTTCAGGAAACACCATATATTTT.

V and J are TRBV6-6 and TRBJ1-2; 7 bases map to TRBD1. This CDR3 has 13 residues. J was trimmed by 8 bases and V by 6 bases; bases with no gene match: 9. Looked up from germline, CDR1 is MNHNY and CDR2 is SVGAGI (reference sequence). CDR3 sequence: CASRIQGEAGYTF. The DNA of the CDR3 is TGTGCCAGCAGGATCCAGGGGGAGGCGGGCTACACCTTC.

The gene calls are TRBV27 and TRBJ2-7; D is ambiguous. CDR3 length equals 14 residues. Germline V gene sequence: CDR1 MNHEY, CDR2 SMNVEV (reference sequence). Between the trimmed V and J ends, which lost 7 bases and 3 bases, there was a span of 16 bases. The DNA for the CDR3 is TGTGCCAGCACCCCGCGTGTAGGTTTCTACGAGCAGTACTTC. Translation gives CASTPRVGFYEQYF.

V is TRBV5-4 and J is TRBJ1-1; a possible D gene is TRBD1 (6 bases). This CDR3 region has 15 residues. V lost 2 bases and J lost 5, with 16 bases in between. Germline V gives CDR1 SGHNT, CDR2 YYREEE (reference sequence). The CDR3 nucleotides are TGTGCCAGCAGCTTTTCTAAACAGGGTTGGACTGAAGCTTTCTTT. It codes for CASSFSKQGWTEAFF.

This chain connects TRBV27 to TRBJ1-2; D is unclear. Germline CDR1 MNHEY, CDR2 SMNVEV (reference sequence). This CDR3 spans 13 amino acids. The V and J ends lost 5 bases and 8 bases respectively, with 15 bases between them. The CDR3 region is CASSTRETIGYTF. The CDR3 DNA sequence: TGTGCCAGCAGTACAAGGGAGACTATCGGCTACACCTTC.

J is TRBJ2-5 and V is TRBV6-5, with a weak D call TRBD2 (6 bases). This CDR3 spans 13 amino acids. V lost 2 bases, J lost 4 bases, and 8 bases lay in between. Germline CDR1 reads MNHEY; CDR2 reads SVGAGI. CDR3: CASSYGGSETQYF. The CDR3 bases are TGTGCCAGCAGTTACGGAGGGTCAGAGACCCAGTACTTC.

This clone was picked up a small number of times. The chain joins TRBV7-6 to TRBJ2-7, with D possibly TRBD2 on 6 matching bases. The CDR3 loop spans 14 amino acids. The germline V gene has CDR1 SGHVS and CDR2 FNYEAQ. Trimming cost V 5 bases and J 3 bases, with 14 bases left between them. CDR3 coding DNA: TGTGCCAGCAGCCTAAGAGGGGACTTCTACGAGCAGTACTTC. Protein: CASSLRGDFYEQYF. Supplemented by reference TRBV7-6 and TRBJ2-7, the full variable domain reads GAGVSQSPRYKVTKRGQDVALRCDPISGHVSLYWYRQALGQGPEFLTYFNYEAQQDKSGLPNDRFSAERPEGSISTLTIQRTEQRDSAMYRCASSLRGDFYEQYFGPGTRLTVT.

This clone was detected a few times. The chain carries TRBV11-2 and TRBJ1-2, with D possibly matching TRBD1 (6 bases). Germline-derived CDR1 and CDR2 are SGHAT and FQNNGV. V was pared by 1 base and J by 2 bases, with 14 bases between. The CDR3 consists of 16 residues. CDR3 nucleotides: TGTGCCAGCAGCTTAGTGGCACAGGGCCTCAACTATGGCTACACCTTC. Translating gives CASSLVAQGLNYGYTF.